This T cell receptor (beta chain) was sequenced in a study of a mutant IDH1 vaccine in newly diagnosed glioma. At the level of the study: Commencement of vaccination occurred 4-6 weeks following radiotherapy alone, or concurrently with temozolomide cycles. Treated patients, about 60% male and about 38% female, averaged 40.4 years of age. Study-level points and caveats: Changes in the top peripheral T cell clonotypes seemingly had no bearing on pseudoprogression.

On this clone: Its antigen is currently unknown.

This table comes from immunoSEQ multiplex PCR, and its TCRdb copy is limited to in-frame clones, with some not included. The data hold tens of thousands of clones, with 70% to 90% observed a single time. The time point denotes: week 47, end of study. The study gave 300 ug of mutant IDH1 20-mer peptide per vaccine dose, with topical imiquimod. Unmatched junction bases numbered 6, after V lost 0 bases and J lost 2 bases. Germline assignment: CDR1 LNHNV and CDR2 YYDKDF (reference sequence). The CDR3 totals 16 residues. The material sequenced was PBMCs, taken from a glioma patient whose treatment included an IDH1 peptide vaccine. The sequence was collected from a man in his forties or fifties with glioma. The chain links TRBV15 to TRBJ1-2; 7 bases fit TRBD1. The CDR3 region has the DNA TGTGCCACCAGCAGAGATCAAGGGGGCTTAAACTATGGCTACACCTTC. Residues: CATSRDQGGLNYGYTF.